These 24 T cell receptor beta chains were all obtained from the same sample, sequenced in a study of blood T cell repertoires in COVID-19 (dated by TCRdb to 2018 to 2021). Library creation used the immunoSEQ multiplex PCR assay. The source is immuneACCESS, and TCRdb retained only in-frame sequences with V and J called. Part of the clones is not carried over; for the studies checked, unresolved V genes explain less than half of this, and the remainder is unexplained. Across this sample there are tens of thousands of clones, with about 86% seen only once. The top ten clones comprise over 25% of the sample. Sequenced input: peripheral blood. The receptors stem from a human donor in a cohort sampled during active COVID-19.

This chain joins TRBV7-6 and TRBJ1-3, with 8 bases that match TRBD1. CDR3 length: 15 residues. In germline, CDR1 is SGHVS, CDR2 FNYEAQ. Trimming removed 0 bases from V and 6 bases from J; junction bases left unmatched: 4. In DNA, the CDR3 is TGTGCCAGCAGCTTAGCCATGACAGGGGAAAACACCATATATTTT. This codes for CASSLAMTGENTIYF.

This chain joins TRBV5-4 and TRBJ2-3; 7 nucleotides match TRBD1. The CDR3 extends over 13 amino acids. The germline V gene encodes CDR1 SGHNT and CDR2 YYREEE (reference sequence). Losses at the gene ends were 7 bases for V and 1 base for J; bases not matched to a gene: 3. The CDR3 DNA sequence: TGTGCCAGCCGAGGGGGCGGCACAGATACGCAGTATTTT. Protein product: CASRGGGTDTQYF.

The CDR3 nucleotides are TGTGCCAGCAGCCCTCAGACTAGCGGGGGGGCCTATGAGACCCAGTACTTC. This sequence encodes CASSPQTSGGAYETQYF. The genes are TRBV6-2 or TRBV6-3 and TRBJ2-5, with 14 positions matching TRBD2. From germline, CDR1 is MNHEY and CDR2 SVGEGT. The CDR3 runs to 17 residues. The V and J ends lost 6 bases and 5 bases, in that order; junction bases with no gene match: 11.

This clone was counted between two and nine times. The rearrangement joins TRBV15 to TRBJ2-7; TRBD2 aligns across 13 bases. The trim removed 0 bases at V and 4 bases at J, leaving 0 bases unmatched. The CDR3 extends over 15 amino acids. Germline values: CDR1 LNHNV, CDR2 YYDKDF (reference sequence). This CDR3 is CATSRELAGGYEQYF. CDR3 bases: TGTGCCACCAGCAGAGAACTAGCGGGGGGGTACGAGCAGTACTTC.

The chain couples TRBV4-1 to TRBJ2-7, with 10 nucleotides matching TRBD1. Germline assignment: CDR1 MGHRA and CDR2 YSYEKL. The CDR3 spans 18 residues. Trimming cost V 1 base and J 4 bases; bases outside gene matches: 13. The CDR3 coding sequence is TGCGCCAGCAGCCAAGTCCATGCTTCGACAGGGGGCAGGTACGAGCAGTACTTC. This encodes CASSQVHASTGGRYEQYF.

The J gene is TRBJ2-3, the V gene TRBV27; TRBD1 matches at 9 bases. V lost 4 bases to trimming and J lost 1 base; unmatched junction nucleotides: 6. Germline V CDR1 and CDR2: MNHEY, SMNVEV (reference sequence). The CDR3 length is 16 residues. The CDR3 coding sequence is TGTGCCAGCAGTTCAGGGACAGGGAGAGGCACAGATACGCAGTATTTT. It encodes CASSSGTGRGTDTQYF.

The chain is built from TRBV11-2 and TRBJ1-6; D remains unclear. The V and J ends lost 5 bases and 17 bases respectively, with 13 bases between them. Per the germline V gene, CDR1 is SGHAT and CDR2 is FQNNGV. The CDR3 sequence is 11 residues long. CDR3 loop: CASSTTGKIHF. CDR3 sequence (DNA): TGTGCCAGCAGCACCACCGGGAAAATCCACTTT. The full variable domain, completed using reference TRBV11-2 and TRBJ1-6, is EAGVAQSPRYKIIEKRQSVAFWCNPISGHATLYWYQQILGQGPKLLIQFQNNGVVDDSQLPKDRFSAERLKGVDSTLKIQPAKLEDSAVYLCASSTTGKIHFGNGTRLTVT.

The chain carries TRBV6-5 and TRBJ1-1; D is ambiguous. Germline V gives CDR1 MNHEY, CDR2 SVGAGI. The CDR3 totals 14 residues. V was pared by 0 bases and J by 5 bases, with 10 bases between. This chain's CDR3 is CASSYSIRETEAFF. Here the CDR3 DNA reads TGTGCCAGCAGTTACTCAATCCGGGAAACTGAAGCTTTCTTT.

The CDR3: CSASLGANTGELFF. The CDR3 region has the DNA TGCAGTGCTAGTCTGGGCGCGAACACCGGGGAGCTGTTTTTT. The rearrangement uses TRBV20-1 and TRBJ2-2; D is ambiguous. Trimming removed 3 bases at V and 0 bases at J, with 8 bases between. This CDR3 has 14 residues. Germline V gene sequence: CDR1 DFQATT, CDR2 SNEGSKA (reference sequence).

V is TRBV6-6 and J is TRBJ2-1, with D possibly TRBD2 on 5 matching bases. The V end lost 6 bases, the J end lost 8 bases, and 8 bases lay between the germline ends. CDR1 is MNHNY and CDR2 is SVGAGI in the germline V gene (reference sequence). The CDR3 is made up of 11 amino acids. CDR3 protein: CASREAHEQFF. As DNA, the CDR3 is TGTGCCAGCAGGGAGGCGCATGAGCAGTTCTTC.

The chain recombines TRBV7-2 with TRBJ2-3; 13 bases are shared with TRBD2. This CDR3 is built from 16 residues. Germline trimming cut 3 bases from V and 6 bases from J; bases unmatched to any gene: 6. Germline V gives CDR1 SGHTA, CDR2 FQGNSA. CDR3 DNA sequence: TGTGCCAGCAGCTTCGTACTAGCGGGGGGGGGCGATACGCAGTATTTT. As protein: CASSFVLAGGGDTQYF.

The rearrangement uses TRBV27 and TRBJ2-5, with D perhaps matching TRBD1 (6 bases). Germline CDR1 MNHEY, CDR2 SMNVEV (reference sequence). The CDR3 runs to 15 residues. V lost 5 bases, J lost 5 bases, and 18 bases lay in between. CDR3 nucleotide sequence: TGTGCCAGCAGTAAGGCAGGGGTGGGTAGGGAGACCCAGTACTTC. It codes for CASSKAGVGRETQYF.

The V call is TRBV7-8, the J call TRBJ1-4; 10 bases are a match to TRBD1. The CDR3 spans 15 residues. Germline CDR1 is SGHVS and CDR2 is FQNEAQ. J gave up 7 bases and V 5 bases, and 7 bases lay outside the gene matches. The CDR3 reads CASSPRTGGIEKLFF. Written as DNA, the CDR3 is TGTGCCAGCAGCCCTCGGACAGGGGGGATTGAAAAACTGTTTTTT.

This clone was counted only a few times. This sequence joins TRBV4-1 and TRBJ1-2; 12 bases agree with TRBD1. The ends lost 0 bases at V and 7 bases at J; junction bases unmatched: 6. Germline CDR1 MGHRA, CDR2 YSYEKL. The CDR3 contains 16 residues. CDR3 bases: TGCGCCAGCAGCCAAGATCGGGACAGGGGGCTATTTGGCTACACCTTC. This sequence encodes CASSQDRDRGLFGYTF.

The genes are TRBV4-1 and TRBJ2-2; 8 nucleotides line up with TRBD2. Germline lookup yields CDR1 MGHRA and CDR2 YSYEKL. This CDR3 region has 17 residues. The V and J ends lost 1 base and 1 base, in that order; junction bases with no gene match: 5. For the CDR3, the DNA is TGCGCCAGCAGCCAAGCGAGCGGGGGAAGGAACACCGGGGAGCTGTTTTTT. Amino acids: CASSQASGGRNTGELFF.

The rearrangement joins TRBV21-1 to TRBJ1-2. TRBV21-1 is a pseudogene locus. The CDR3 totals 18 residues. As DNA, the CDR3 is TGTGCCAGCAGTACAACCGATCTCGCCTTCAGGAGGGACTATGGCTACACCTTC. Its translation: CASSTTDLAFRRDYGYTF.

The chain combines TRBV27 with TRBJ2-1, with 7 positions matching TRBD1. The CDR3 is 16 amino acids. V gave up 4 bases and J gave up 6 bases; unmatched junction bases: 12. The V gene's germline CDR1 is MNHEY and CDR2 SMNVEV (reference sequence). The DNA for the CDR3 is TGTGCCAGCAGTTGGAGACAGGGAAGTAACGGCAATGAGCAGTTCTTC. This sequence encodes CASSWRQGSNGNEQFF.

The chain carries TRBV2 and TRBJ2-7, with TRBD1 as a possible D gene (6 bases). V lost 6 bases to trimming and J lost 2 bases, with 17 bases between them. The CDR3 totals 15 residues. Germline V gene data show CDR1 as SNHLY and CDR2 as FYNNEI. CDR3 residues: CASSVGRGDPYEQYF. The CDR3 DNA sequence: TGTGCCAGCAGCGTTGGCAGGGGCGACCCCTACGAGCAGTACTTC.

This chain uses TRBV27 with TRBJ2-7; D possibly corresponds to TRBD2 (5 bases). Germline assignment: CDR1 MNHEY and CDR2 SMNVEV (reference sequence). There are 14 residues in the CDR3. Trimming pared 5 bases from V and 1 base from J, leaving 12 bases between. CDR3 bases: TGTGCCAGCAGTCGGCTCGGGGTTTCCTACGAGCAGTACTTC. Translating it yields CASSRLGVSYEQYF.

The V and J genes are TRBV5-4 and TRBJ2-7, with D possibly being TRBD1 (6 bases). The CDR3 contains 13 residues. Trimming left V 0 bases short and J 5 bases short, with 9 bases between. CDR1 is SGHNT and CDR2 is YYREEE in the germline V gene (reference sequence). This CDR3 is CASSLGQVHEQYF. DNA for the CDR3: TGTGCCAGCAGCTTGGGACAGGTCCACGAGCAGTACTTC.

The chain recombines TRBV18 with TRBJ2-3; TRBD1 matches at 10 bases. CDR1 is KGHSH and CDR2 is LQKENI in the germline V gene. The CDR3 is 14 residues long. V lost 4 bases to trimming and J lost 10 bases; unmatched junction nucleotides: 8. CDR3 sequence reads: CASSLSGTGVAQYF. DNA of the CDR3: TGTGCCAGCTCACTTTCCGGGACAGGGGTCGCGCAGTATTTT. Supplemented by reference TRBV18 and TRBJ2-3, the full variable domain reads NAGVMQNPRHLVRRRGQEARLRCSPMKGHSHVYWYRQLPEEGLKFMVYLQKENIIDESGMPKERFSAEFPKEGPSILRIQQVVRGDSAAYFCASSLSGTGVAQYFGPGTRLTVL.

Many counts were recorded for this clone. The rearrangement joins TRBV6-6 to TRBJ2-7, with TRBD2 matching 9 bases. CDR3 length: 13 amino acids. Trimming cost V 8 bases and J 0 bases; bases outside gene matches: 2. CDR1 and CDR2 from the germline V gene are MNHNY and SVGAGI (reference sequence). Here the CDR3 reads CASVAGASYEQYF. CDR3 DNA sequence: TGTGCCAGCGTAGCGGGGGCCTCCTACGAGCAGTACTTC.

V gene TRBV19 combines with J gene TRBJ1-4, with D hard to call. Trimming shortened V by 3 bases and J by 8 bases, and 19 bases separated the two germline ends. There are 16 residues in the CDR3. Germline CDR1 LNHDA, CDR2 SQIVND (reference sequence). This CDR3 is CASSINGGVPGEKLFF. The CDR3 DNA is TGTGCCAGTAGTATCAATGGCGGGGTCCCAGGAGAAAAACTGTTTTTT.

This chain uses TRBV7-2 with TRBJ2-1; 11 positions agree with TRBD2. Germline V gives CDR1 SGHTA, CDR2 FQGNSA. Trimming took 5 bases from V and 4 from J; bases not matched to a gene: 7. The CDR3 has 16 residues. The DNA of the CDR3 is TGTGCCAGCAGCGCTTTAGCGGGGGGGCGTTACAATGAGCAGTTCTTC. It translates to CASSALAGGRYNEQFF.